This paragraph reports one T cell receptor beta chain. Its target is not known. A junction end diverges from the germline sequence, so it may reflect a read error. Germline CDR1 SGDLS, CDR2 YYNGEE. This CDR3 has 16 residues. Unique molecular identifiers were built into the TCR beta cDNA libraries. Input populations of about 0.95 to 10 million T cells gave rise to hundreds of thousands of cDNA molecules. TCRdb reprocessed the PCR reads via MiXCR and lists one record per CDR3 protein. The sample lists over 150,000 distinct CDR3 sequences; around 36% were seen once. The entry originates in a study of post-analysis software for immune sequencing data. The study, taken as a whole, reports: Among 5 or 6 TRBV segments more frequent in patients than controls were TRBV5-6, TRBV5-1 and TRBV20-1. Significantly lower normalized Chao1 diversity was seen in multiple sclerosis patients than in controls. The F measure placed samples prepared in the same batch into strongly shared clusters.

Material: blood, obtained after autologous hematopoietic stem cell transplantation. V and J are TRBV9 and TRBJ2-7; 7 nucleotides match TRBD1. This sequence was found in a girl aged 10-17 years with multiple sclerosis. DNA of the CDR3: TGTGCCAGCAGCGTAGGAATGGGACAGAGCTCCTACGAGCAGTACTTT. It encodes CASSVGMGQSSYEQYF.